This TCR beta chain appears in the sequencing data of a study of blood T cell repertoires in COVID-19. The CDR3 extends over 19 amino acids. V lost 3 bases and J lost 2, with 27 bases in between. Germline loops: CDR1 SGHRS, CDR2 YFSETQ. Participants were aged about 18 to 90 years, lived in some 23 US areas, and enrolled virtually. In the study's own analysis: Amplification of reference gene primers provided the estimated nucleated cell counts. Generated by immunoSEQ multiplex PCR, the TCRdb table keeps only in-frame clones and is missing some. For V, J and clone size, that table is used; D and trimming come from the DNA. The table includes approximately 220,000 clones, 83% detected once.

The sequenced material came from PBMCs or T cells enriched from blood (not recorded which). The genes are TRBV5-1 and TRBJ2-7, with a possible D match to TRBD1 (6 bases). The TCR sequence derives from a woman in her forties who had been exposed to COVID-19. This CDR3 reads CASSSLVGAEAGIPYEQYF. The CDR3 DNA sequence: TGCGCCAGCAGCTCATTGGTGGGGGCAGAGGCAGGGATTCCCTACGAGCAGTACTTC.